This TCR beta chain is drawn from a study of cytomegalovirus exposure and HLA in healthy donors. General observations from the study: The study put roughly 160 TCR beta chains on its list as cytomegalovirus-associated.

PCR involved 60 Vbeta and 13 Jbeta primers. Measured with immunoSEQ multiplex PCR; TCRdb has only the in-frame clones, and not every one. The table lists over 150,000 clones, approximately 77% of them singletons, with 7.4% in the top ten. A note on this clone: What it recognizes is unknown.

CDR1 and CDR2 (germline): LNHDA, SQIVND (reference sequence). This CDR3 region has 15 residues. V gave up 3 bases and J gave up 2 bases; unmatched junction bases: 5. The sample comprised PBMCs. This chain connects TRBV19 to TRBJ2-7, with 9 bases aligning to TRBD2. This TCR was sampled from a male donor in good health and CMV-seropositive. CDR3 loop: CASSIHGGGAYEQYF. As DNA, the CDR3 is TGTGCCAGTAGTATCCATGGCGGGGGGGCCTACGAGCAGTACTTC.